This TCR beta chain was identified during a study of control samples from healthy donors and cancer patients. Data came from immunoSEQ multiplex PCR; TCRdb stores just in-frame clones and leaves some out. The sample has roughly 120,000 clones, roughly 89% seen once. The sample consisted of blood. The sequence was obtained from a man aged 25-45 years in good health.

Here the CDR3 reads CASSLAGRTGELFF. CDR3 in DNA: TGTGCCAGCAGCTTAGCGGGCCGGACCGGGGAGCTGTTTTTT. The chain uses TRBV11-3 and TRBJ2-2; D not resolved. V was shortened by 1 base and J by 5 bases, with 8 bases between the two germline ends. From germline, CDR1 is SGHNT and CDR2 YENEEA. The CDR3 length is 14 residues.